This T cell receptor beta chain was recovered during a study of cytomegalovirus exposure and HLA in healthy donors (dated by TCRdb to 2015 to 2018). With respect to the entire study: In an earlier analysis of fewer than 750 of the donors, less than 350 Gb of sequence data and approximately 120 million unique TCR beta sequences from approximately 180 million T cells were reported. An early release that covered about 600 HLA-typed donors contained about 300 gigabases of sequencing data and tens of millions of unique TCR sequences. The genetic ancestry cluster associated with self-reported Caucasian donors included around 76% of the roughly 360 genotyped donors. The study aimed to test whether signatures of past pathogen exposure could be identified by cataloging public T cell receptors. Using immunosequencing, the study profiled T cell repertoires from 550 to 750 subjects and related those repertoires to cytomegalovirus serostatus. Besides the first cohort of 666 subjects, a separate validation cohort made up of 120 different subjects was used. High-throughput TCR immunosequencing, statistical association of individual TCRs with disease status, and machine learning were combined to predict cytomegalovirus infection status. A later analysis re-examined previously published TCR beta repertoires from just over 650 donors and added high-resolution HLA genotyping to investigate patterns of TCR occurrence. Rather than using new phenotypic data, the later analysis identified candidate immune exposures from TCR beta sequences and from how often those sequences occurred across donors. An earlier analysis of approximately 630 of the donors applied high-throughput TCR beta sequencing to assess whether each TCR beta V gene segment acted as functional or pseudogenic. Donor age, sex, ethnicity and CMV serostatus were compiled together with the repertoire data. Genome-wide SNP genotypes for about three fifths of the 666 donors were used in a later genetic analysis, which treated that subset as a discovery cohort. All discovery cohort repertoires had been generated using a single sequencing platform. Both class I and class II loci were covered by HLA typing, at four-digit resolution. Typing coverage differed by locus: A, B, C, DRB1 and DQB1 were typed in about 620-630 donors, DQA1 in 500 to 550, DPA1 in some 570, and DPB1 in about 450. Four to six DR-DQ haplotypes were handled as single units for association and clustering, since linkage in the cohort was strong. Across around 400 genotyped donors of the cohort, an average of approximately 240,000 unique TCR beta nucleotide sequences per donor were sequenced, and approximately 17% of those sequences were non-productive.

The investigation overall reported the following: Roughly uniform sequencing depth across donors was assumed in presence/absence analyses, although this assumption may not hold. Because counts were too low, more than 15 rarely observed V segments, including chromosome 9 orphons, were excluded from the earlier analysis of a few hundred of the donors. Immune exposure information for the cohort was limited to CMV serostatus. A cluster of highly shared sequence variants was judged likely to represent a technical artifact of the sequencing pipeline. Linkage disequilibrium might explain the correlated functional status among segregating V segments, but an unknown experimental factor could not be ruled out. The classifier was reported to diagnose cytomegalovirus status with high specificity and sensitivity in both the original and validation cohorts. In a later genetic analysis, a missense DCLRE1C variant was associated with V-gene and J-gene trimming of TCR beta chains, and the association was replicated in an independent cohort. Specific HLA alleles were associated with 15,000 to 20,000 TCR beta sequences at a false discovery rate of 0.05 in a later analysis. The study gave a list of about 150 TCR beta chains associated with cytomegalovirus. Compared with equally common non-associated chains, HLA-associated TCR beta chains in a later analysis were more clonally expanded and had lower generation probabilities. Assigning TCR associations to individual alleles was difficult when HLA alleles, especially DR and DQ, strongly co-occurred. A later analysis reported that several top co-occurrence clusters appeared linked to parvovirus B19, influenza, CMV and Epstein-Barr virus. The authors suggested that the approach could potentially be generalized to other disease states and immunological phenotypes. In a later genetic analysis, fewer N-insertions in productive TCRs were reported among donors in an Asian-associated ancestry cluster than the roughly 700-donor mean. Across donors, most TCR sequences were observed very rarely, whereas some public TCRs were present in many individuals. A later analysis found that most CMV-associated TCR beta chains appeared HLA-restricted, with HLA associations seemingly driven largely by CMV exposure. In vitro tests confirmed that a few of the cytomegalovirus-associated TCR beta chains recognize cytomegalovirus antigens. Only TCR beta chains were sequenced in this cohort, and the absence of alpha or paired-chain data limited detectable features. In an earlier analysis of some 640 of the donors, most TCR beta V segments were observed in productive rearrangements about 87% or about 30% of the time, broadly matching IMGT annotations. A further reported finding was that TCR beta sequences accurately predicted the HLA-A and HLA-B alleles for most subjects in the first cohort. Because HLA typing was missing for some donors at each locus, association tests included only the typed subset. A later analysis found that TCR association rates varied across HLA loci, with DRB1 alleles showing the most associated TCRs and HLA-C alleles the fewest.

The cohort was made up of roughly 670 healthy bone marrow donors. Cohort members were all nominally healthy when sampled, although unrecorded immune exposures were likely present. Of the 670 or so cohort members, roughly 290 had a positive CMV serostatus and 350 to 450 had a negative one, while no CMV serostatus was recorded for the donor. Each donor provided a peripheral blood sample, and peripheral blood mononuclear cells were used for TCR beta sequencing. The Qiagen DNeasy Blood Extraction Kit was used to extract genomic DNA from the blood cell samples. This clone was picked up one time. It has no known antigen specificity. It has no much larger one-base neighbor in the sample; base qualities were not kept. Receptors were amplified or captured by the immunoSEQ multiplex PCR assay. The multiplex PCR relied on a mix of 60 forward primers for TCR Vbeta segments and 13 reverse primers for TCR Jbeta segments. The CDR3 region of rearranged TCR beta genes was amplified from genomic DNA with a multiplex PCR assay. The Illumina HiSeq System was used to sequence the amplified TCR beta libraries as 87-base-pair reads. As for the authors' bioinformatics: A later analysis tallied tens of millions of unique TCR beta chains across the 666 repertoires, and some 10 million of those chains were shared by two or more donors. Raw reads were error-corrected and collapsed into unique sequences by a nearest-neighbor algorithm in which closely related sequences were merged to remove PCR and sequencing errors. V, D and J gene segments were assigned by aligning CDR3 sequences to IMGT reference sequences. For a sequence to be retained, a match of at least six nucleotides was required to both a V gene segment and a J gene segment. A rearrangement counted as productive if the CDR3 had no stop codons and remained in frame with V and J, and every other rearrangement counted as non-productive. Following IMGT convention, CDR3 was defined as the stretch from the second conserved V-encoded cysteine up to the conserved J-encoded phenylalanine. In an earlier analysis of around 540 of the donors, sequences lacking an unambiguous match to a single V gene segment were excluded. In an earlier analysis of approximately 500 of the donors, a V segment was called functional when productive rearrangements were above 56.7%, and segregating when the standard deviation between donors exceeded 5%. A statistical classification framework was built to diagnose cytomegalovirus status from the catalog of TCR beta chain sequences. In a later analysis, TCR nucleotide sequences were compared against IMGT/GENE-DB human TR gene sequences so that V and J genes could be assigned. In a later analysis, CDR3 sequences and most-parsimonious VDJ recombination scenarios were assigned using the TCRdist pipeline. In a later analysis, each TCR beta chain was defined by its CDR3 amino acid sequence together with its V-gene family, and reads without a unique V-gene family were excluded. As a way to deal with suspected cross-contamination and a sequencing artifact, a later analysis dropped 450 to 600 nucleotide sequences that were highly shared and had low generation probability. A later analysis calculated a clonal expansion index for each public chain from normalized within-repertoire ranks of inferred template counts. A later analysis computed generation probabilities with a VDJ recombination model fitted to out-of-frame rearrangements, and checked the results against IGoR. A later analysis scored TCR-TCR, TCR-HLA and TCR-CMV co-occurrence with hypergeometric tests, applying a repertoire-size bias correction to TCR pairs. A later analysis estimated false discovery rates by permuting HLA or CMV assignments 20 times. In a later analysis, co-occurring TCRs were grouped with DBSCAN, and TCRdist sequence similarity was added when clustering was performed within HLA-allele-positive subsets. For co-occurrence clustering, repertoires with fewer than 30,000 or more than 120,000 public chains were excluded, along with 4 to 6 repertoires with anomalous nucleotide sharing. TCRdb re-hosts the immuneACCESS table, in-frame sequences only. Its copies lack some clones; in the studies checked, an unresolved V gene accounts for under half of them, and the cause for the rest is not known. V and J calls and clone size follow that table, whereas D and trimming were derived from the DNA. The table for this sample lists around 20,000 clones; approximately 80% of them were counted only once. About 20% of the sample is in the top ten clones.

Material: PBMCs. This TCR was sampled from a human donor in good health.

The CDR3 corresponds to CAWSSQTPNTEAFF. The nucleotides read TGTGCCTGGAGCTCCCAGACACCGAACACTGAAGCTTTCTTT. The rearrangement combines TRBV30 with TRBJ1-1; no D gene can be assigned with confidence. At the junction V is shortened by 3 bases and J by 1 base, with 12 bases in between. There are 14 amino acids in the CDR3, from cysteine to phenylalanine inclusive. CDR3 DNA is the only sequence kept; it has 42 bases, read in frame from the first base. CDR1 and CDR2, per the germline V gene (reference sequence), are GTSNPN and SVGIG.